This TCR beta chain emerged from a study of blood T cell repertoires in COVID-19. Study as a whole: Some COVID-19 samples were acute and others convalescent; all came from the United States, Italy and Spain.

Germline V gene data show CDR1 as SGHRS and CDR2 as YFSETQ. V was shortened by 4 bases and J by 7 bases, with 21 bases between the two germline ends. The CDR3 is 16 amino acids. Some clones are missing from TCRdb's copy, which holds only in-frame ones; the method was immunoSEQ multiplex PCR. The sample contains 400,000 to 500,000 clones, about 88% of which appear only once. Participant-given clinical history determined each cohort assignment. The sequencing sample was made of PBMCs or T cells enriched from blood (not recorded which). The chain recombines TRBV5-1 with TRBJ1-5; D unclear. The TCR was taken from a woman younger than 35 who had been exposed to COVID-19. CDR3 residues: CASSPLGFMTGQPQHF. The CDR3 region has the DNA TGCGCCAGCAGCCCCCTGGGTTTTATGACGGGACAGCCCCAGCATTTT.